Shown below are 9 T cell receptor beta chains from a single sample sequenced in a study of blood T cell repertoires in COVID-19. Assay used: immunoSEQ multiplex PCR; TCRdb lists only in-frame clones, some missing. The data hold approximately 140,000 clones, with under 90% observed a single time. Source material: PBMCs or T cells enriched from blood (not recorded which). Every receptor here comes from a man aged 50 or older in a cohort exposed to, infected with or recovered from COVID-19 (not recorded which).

CDR3 nucleotide sequence: TGCAGCGTTGACAGGGGGTTAGACACCGGGGAGCTGTTTTTT. This codes for CSVDRGLDTGELFF. V is TRBV29-1 and J is TRBJ2-2; 7 bases fit TRBD1. The CDR3 is 14 amino acids. The V gene's germline CDR1 is SQVTM and CDR2 ANQGSEA. The trim removed 3 bases at V and 3 bases at J, leaving 4 bases unmatched.

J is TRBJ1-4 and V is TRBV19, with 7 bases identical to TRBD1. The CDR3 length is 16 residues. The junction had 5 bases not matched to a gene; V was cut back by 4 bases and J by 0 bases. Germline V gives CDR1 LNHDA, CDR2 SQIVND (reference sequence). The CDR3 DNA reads TGTGCCAGTAGTACCCGGGACAGCTCAACTAATGAAAAACTGTTTTTT. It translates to CASSTRDSSTNEKLFF.

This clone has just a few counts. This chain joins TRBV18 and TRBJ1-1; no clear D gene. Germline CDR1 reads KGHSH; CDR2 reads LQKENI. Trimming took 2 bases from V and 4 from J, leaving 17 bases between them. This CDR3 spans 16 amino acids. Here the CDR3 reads CASSPGLKRDGTEAFF. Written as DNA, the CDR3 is TGTGCCAGCTCACCAGGTCTTAAGAGGGATGGCACTGAAGCTTTCTTT.

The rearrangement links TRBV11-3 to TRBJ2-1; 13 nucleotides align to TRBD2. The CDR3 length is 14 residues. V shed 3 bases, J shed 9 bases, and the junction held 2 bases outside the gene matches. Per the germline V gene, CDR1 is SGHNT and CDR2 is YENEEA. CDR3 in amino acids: CASSFGTSGVEQFF. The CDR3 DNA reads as TGTGCCAGCAGCTTCGGGACTAGCGGGGTTGAGCAGTTCTTC. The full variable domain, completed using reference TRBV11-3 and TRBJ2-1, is EAGVVQSPRYKIIEKKQPVAFWCNPISGHNTLYWYLQNLGQGPELLIRYENEEAVDDSQLPKDRFSAERLKGVDSTLKIQPAELGDSAVYLCASSFGTSGVEQFFGPGTRLTVL.

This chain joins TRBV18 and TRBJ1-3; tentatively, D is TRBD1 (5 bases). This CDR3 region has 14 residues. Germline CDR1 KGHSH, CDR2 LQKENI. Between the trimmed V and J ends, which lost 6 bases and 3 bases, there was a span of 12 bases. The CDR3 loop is CASSSGVVGNTIYF. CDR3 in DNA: TGTGCCAGCTCTTCGGGGGTTGTTGGAAACACCATATATTTT.

CDR3 DNA sequence: TGTGCCAGCAGTTACCTCCAGTACTCTGGGGCCAACGTCCTGACTTTC. It specifies CASSYLQYSGANVLTF. This sequence joins TRBV6-5 and TRBJ2-6; no clear D gene. The V gene's germline CDR1 is MNHEY and CDR2 SVGAGI. The V end was cut by 2 bases, the J end by 0 bases, with 8 bases between. The CDR3 sequence is 16 residues long.

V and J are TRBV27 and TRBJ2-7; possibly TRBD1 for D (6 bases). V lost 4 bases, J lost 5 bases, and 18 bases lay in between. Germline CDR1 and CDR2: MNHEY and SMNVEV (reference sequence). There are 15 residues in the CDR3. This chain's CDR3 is CASSSRLGRGNEQYF. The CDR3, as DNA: TGTGCCAGCAGTTCGCGCCTTGGCAGGGGCAACGAGCAGTACTTC.

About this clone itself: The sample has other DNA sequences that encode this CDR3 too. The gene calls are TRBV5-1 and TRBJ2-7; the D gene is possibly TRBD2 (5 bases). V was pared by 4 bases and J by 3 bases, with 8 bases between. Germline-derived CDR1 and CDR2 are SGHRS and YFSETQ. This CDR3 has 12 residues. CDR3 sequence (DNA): TGCGCCAGCAGCCCCGACTACTACGAGCAGTACTTC. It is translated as CASSPDYYEQYF.

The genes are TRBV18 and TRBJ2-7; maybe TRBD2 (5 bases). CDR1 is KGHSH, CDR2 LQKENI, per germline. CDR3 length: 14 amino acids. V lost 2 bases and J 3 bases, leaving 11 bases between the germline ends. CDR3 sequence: CASSPGRLYYEQYF. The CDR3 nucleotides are TGTGCCAGCTCACCAGGGAGACTTTACTACGAGCAGTACTTC.